This TCR beta chain was recovered during a study of shared clonotypes between healthy human individuals. Study results and caveats: Among non-shared clonotypes, generation probabilities were lower than among those shared by all four donors.

Deletions cut 3 bases from V and 3 bases from J, with 14 bases between. The germline V gene encodes CDR1 SGHDN and CDR2 FVKESK. This CDR3 contains 15 residues. Naive CD8 cells lacked CD45RO, underwent positive selection for CCR7 and left out terminally differentiated effector memory CD45RA+ cells. Donation came from healthy HIV-negative adults that had no recent acute infections or vaccinations. Produced via immunoSEQ multiplex PCR; TCRdb's table is partial and in-frame only. The table records 1.5 million to 2.5 million clones, 85% to 95% of them present only once. For this clone: As yet, its antigen is unknown.

The receptor was derived from a man between 18 and 29 years old in good health. The sample consisted of naive CD8+ T cells sorted from blood. The chain joins TRBV14 to TRBJ1-2; TRBD1 might be the D (5 bases). The CDR3 nucleotides read TGTGCCAGCAGCCATACTACGGGGGTCTACTATGGCTACACCTTC. Its translation is CASSHTTGVYYGYTF. Using reference TRBV14 and TRBJ1-2 for the parts outside the CDR3, the full variable domain is EAGVTQFPSHSVIEKGQTVTLRCDPISGHDNLYWYRRVMGKEIKFLLHFVKESKQDESGMPNNRFLAERTGGTYSTLKVQPAELEDSGVYFCASSHTTGVYYGYTFGSGTRLTVV.